The 4 T cell receptor beta chains below all came from one sample that was sequenced in a study of blood T cell repertoires in COVID-19. The assay was immunoSEQ multiplex PCR, and TCRdb's table has in-frame clones only and misses some. In the table there are roughly 150,000 clones, almost 85% of which are singletons. The sample taken for sequencing was peripheral blood. The source is a woman at least 80 years old with COVID-19, enrolled during active disease.

Written as DNA, the CDR3 is TGTGCCAGCAGTTCCGACAGGGGGACTAGCGAACCCACAGATACGCAGTATTTT. Translation gives CASSSDRGTSEPTDTQYF. The V call is TRBV6-2 or TRBV6-3, the J call TRBJ2-3; D possibly corresponds to TRBD2 (10 bases). V was pared by 4 bases and J by 2 bases, with 22 bases between. CDR1 and CDR2 from the germline V gene are MNHEY and SVGEGT. CDR3 length equals 18 residues.

This clone has just a few counts. This rearrangement joins TRBV7-2 to TRBJ1-1; D possibly corresponds to TRBD1 (6 bases). Germline V gives CDR1 SGHTA, CDR2 FQGNSA. Trimming took 1 base from V and 3 from J, leaving 9 bases between them. The CDR3 contains 14 residues. Written as DNA, the CDR3 is TGTGCCAGCAGCTTAGTATCAGGGGACACTGAAGCTTTCTTT. It translates to CASSLVSGDTEAFF. Supplemented by reference TRBV7-2 and TRBJ1-1, the full variable domain reads GAGVSQSPSNKVTEKGKDVELRCDPISGHTALYWYRQSLGQGLEFLIYFQGNSAPDKSGLPSDRFSAERTGGSVSTLTIQRTQQEDSAVYLCASSLVSGDTEAFFGQGTRLTVV.

V is TRBV27 and J is TRBJ1-5; 8 positions agree with TRBD1. The CDR3 runs to 17 residues. Germline V lookup: CDR1 MNHEY, CDR2 SMNVEV (reference sequence). The J segment lost 6 bases and the V segment lost 0 bases, leaving 10 bases of the junction unmatched. CDR3 DNA: TGTGCCAGCAGTTTATCCCAGGGGGACAGGTTGGCTCAGCCCCAGCATTTT. Amino acids: CASSLSQGDRLAQPQHF.

This rearrangement joins TRBV6-1 to TRBJ1-4; 10 nucleotides line up with TRBD1. The V and J ends lost 2 bases and 7 bases, in that order; junction bases with no gene match: 4. The CDR3 length is 15 residues. Germline V CDR1 and CDR2: MNHNS, SASEGT. The CDR3 nucleotides read TGTGCCAGCAGTGAAATGGGGACAGGGGCTGAAAAACTGTTTTTT. It encodes CASSEMGTGAEKLFF.